This TCR beta chain is drawn from a study of human T cells and chemical hapten exposure. Time point described: pre-sensitization, week 0. Treatment described: therapeutic diphenylcyclopropenone sensitization with weekly scalp DPC. Trimming removed 7 bases from V and 2 bases from J; junction bases left unmatched: 4. Per the germline V gene, CDR1 is MNHEY and CDR2 is SVGAGI. CDR3 length: 13 amino acids. TCRdb reprocessed the RACE reads with MiXCR, giving one entry per CDR3 protein. Seen here are 85,000 to 90,000 distinct CDR3 sequences, 8% to 10% observed once, and the top ten hold about 3.5%. This clonotype was seen at least ten times.

This chain links TRBV6-5 with TRBJ2-7, with 8 bases that match TRBD1. The receptor's source is a woman between 40 and 55 years old with alopecia areata. Some clones in this sample may be carry-over from other donors' samples. The sample in question was whole blood, obtained in connection with sensitization to the hapten diphenylcyclopropenone (DPC). DNA for the CDR3: TGTGCCAGCACTCGGACAGGGACCTACGAGCAGTACTTC. It is translated as CASTRTGTYEQYF.